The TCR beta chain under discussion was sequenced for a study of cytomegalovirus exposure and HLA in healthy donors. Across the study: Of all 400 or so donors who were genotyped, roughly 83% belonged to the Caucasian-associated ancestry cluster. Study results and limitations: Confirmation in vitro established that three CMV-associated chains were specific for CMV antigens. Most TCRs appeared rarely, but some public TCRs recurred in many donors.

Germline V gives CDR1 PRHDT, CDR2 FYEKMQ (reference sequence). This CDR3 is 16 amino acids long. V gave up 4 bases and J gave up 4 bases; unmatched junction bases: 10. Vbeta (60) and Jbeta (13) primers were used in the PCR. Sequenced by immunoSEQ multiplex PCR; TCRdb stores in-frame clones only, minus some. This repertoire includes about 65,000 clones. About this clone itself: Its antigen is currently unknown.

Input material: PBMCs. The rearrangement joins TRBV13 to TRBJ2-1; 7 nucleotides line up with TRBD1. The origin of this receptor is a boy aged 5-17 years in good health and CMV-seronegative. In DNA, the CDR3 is TGTGCCAGCAGCTCTAGGGGAGACAGGGTATACAATGAGCAGTTCTTC. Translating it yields CASSSRGDRVYNEQFF.